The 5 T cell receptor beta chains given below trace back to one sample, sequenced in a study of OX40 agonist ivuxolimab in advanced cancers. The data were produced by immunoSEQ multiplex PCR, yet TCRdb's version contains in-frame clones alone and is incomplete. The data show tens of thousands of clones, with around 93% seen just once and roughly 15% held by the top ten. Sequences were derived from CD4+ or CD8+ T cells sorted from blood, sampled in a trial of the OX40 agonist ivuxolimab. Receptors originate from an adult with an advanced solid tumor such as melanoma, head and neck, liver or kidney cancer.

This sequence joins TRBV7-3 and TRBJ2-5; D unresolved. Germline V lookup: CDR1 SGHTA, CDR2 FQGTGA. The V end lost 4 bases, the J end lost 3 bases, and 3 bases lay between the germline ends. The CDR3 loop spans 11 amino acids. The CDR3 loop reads CASSSEETQYF. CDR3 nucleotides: TGTGCCAGCAGCTCAGAAGAGACCCAGTACTTC.

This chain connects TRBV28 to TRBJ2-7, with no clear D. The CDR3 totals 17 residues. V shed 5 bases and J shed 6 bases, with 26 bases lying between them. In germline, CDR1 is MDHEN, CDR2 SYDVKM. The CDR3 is CASSIRLGIDDIPEQYF. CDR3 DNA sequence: TGTGCCAGCAGTATCCGCTTGGGGATAGATGATATTCCCGAGCAGTACTTC.

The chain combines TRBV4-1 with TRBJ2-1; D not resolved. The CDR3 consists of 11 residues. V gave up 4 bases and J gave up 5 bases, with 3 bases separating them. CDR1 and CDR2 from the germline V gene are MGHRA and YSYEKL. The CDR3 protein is CASSRDNEQFF. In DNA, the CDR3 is TGCGCCAGCAGCCGAGACAATGAGCAGTTCTTC.

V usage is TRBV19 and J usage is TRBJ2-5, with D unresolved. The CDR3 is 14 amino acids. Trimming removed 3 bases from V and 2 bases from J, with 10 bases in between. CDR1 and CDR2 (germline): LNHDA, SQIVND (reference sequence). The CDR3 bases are TGTGCCAGTAGTATTGGGCGGCCTCAAGAGACCCAGTACTTC. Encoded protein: CASSIGRPQETQYF.

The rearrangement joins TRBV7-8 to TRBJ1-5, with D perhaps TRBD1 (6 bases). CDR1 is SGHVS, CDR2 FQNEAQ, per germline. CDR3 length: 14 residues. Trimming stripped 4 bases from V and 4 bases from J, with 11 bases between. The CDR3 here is CASSSDSLNQPQHF. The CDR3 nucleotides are TGTGCCAGCAGCTCGGACAGCTTGAATCAGCCCCAGCATTTT.